Listed here are 15 T cell receptor beta chains from one sample, sequenced in a study of OX40 agonist ivuxolimab in advanced cancers. Here immunoSEQ multiplex PCR was the method, and the copy in TCRdb shows in-frame clones only, minus some. The sample carries roughly 70,000 clones, 84% recorded once. The sequences come from CD4+ or CD8+ T cells sorted from blood, collected in a trial of the OX40 agonist ivuxolimab. These receptors were collected from an adult with an advanced solid tumor such as melanoma, head and neck, liver or kidney cancer.

The gene calls are TRBV10-3 and TRBJ1-5; perhaps TRBD1 as D (5 bases). Trimming took off 3 bases at V and 6 bases at J, with 15 bases between the two ends. The CDR3 extends over 15 amino acids. Germline CDR1 ENHRY, CDR2 SYGVKD. The DNA of the CDR3 is TGTGCCATCAGTGAAACGGGGGGGATCGGTCAGCCCCAGCATTTT. It specifies CAISETGGIGQPQHF.

The chain recombines TRBV6-6 with TRBJ1-1; D might be TRBD1 (6 bases). The CDR3 runs 16 residues. Germline loops: CDR1 MNHNY, CDR2 SVGAGI (reference sequence). Deletions cut 2 bases from V and 1 base from J, with 14 bases between. The CDR3 is CASSYALTGSNTEAFF. CDR3 in DNA: TGTGCCAGCAGTTACGCGTTAACAGGGTCGAACACTGAAGCTTTCTTT.

This chain connects TRBV18 to TRBJ2-3, with D perhaps TRBD1 or TRBD2 (5 bases each). CDR1 is KGHSH and CDR2 is LQKENI in the germline V gene. With 3 bases removed from V and 8 bases from J, the gap between germline ends came to 18 bases. The CDR3 contains 15 residues. Here the CDR3 DNA reads TGTGCCAGCTCACCTAGGGCGGCGGGCCAGGGTACGCAGTATTTT. Protein product: CASSPRAAGQGTQYF.

CDR3 region: CASSFLQGSGNTIYF. The CDR3 DNA reads TGTGCCAGCAGTTTCCTACAGGGATCTGGAAACACCATATATTTT. This chain uses TRBV28 with TRBJ1-3, with D possibly being TRBD1 (6 bases). CDR1 is MDHEN, CDR2 SYDVKM, per germline. The ends were cut back, 3 bases at V and 1 base at J, with 10 bases in the middle. The CDR3 is 15 amino acids. The entire variable domain, with the rest obtained from reference TRBV28 and TRBJ1-3, is as follows: DVKVTQSSRYLVKRTGEKVFLECVQDMDHENMFWYRQDPGLGLRLIYFSYDVKMKEKGDIPEGYSVSREKKERFSLILESASTNQTSMYLCASSFLQGSGNTIYFGEGSWLTVV.

V is TRBV19 and J is TRBJ1-1; TRBD1 matches 7 bases. Trimming took 4 bases from V and 6 from J; bases not matched to a gene: 11. The CDR3 totals 15 residues. Germline V lookup: CDR1 LNHDA, CDR2 SQIVND (reference sequence). The CDR3 region has the DNA TGTGCCAGTAGTAAACAGGGGCTCGAACGGGCTGAAGCTTTCTTT. This encodes CASSKQGLERAEAFF.

The chain uses TRBV5-1 and TRBJ2-7, with 11 bases fitting TRBD2. The germline V gene has CDR1 SGHRS and CDR2 YFSETQ. V gave up 0 bases and J gave up 3 bases; unmatched junction bases: 5. The CDR3 runs 16 residues. This chain's CDR3 is CASSLEASGRYYEQYF. DNA for the CDR3: TGCGCCAGCAGCTTGGAGGCTAGCGGGAGGTACTACGAGCAGTACTTC. Full variable domain (remainder filled in from reference TRBV5-1 and TRBJ2-7): KAGVTQTPRYLIKTRGQQVTLSCSPISGHRSVSWYQQTPGQGLQFLFEYFSETQRNKGNFPGRFSGRQFSNSRSEMNVSTLELGDSALYLCASSLEASGRYYEQYFGPGTRLTVT.

CDR3 loop: CASTPRELQNTEAFF. CDR3 in DNA: TGTGCCAGCACTCCAAGGGAACTGCAGAACACTGAAGCTTTCTTT. The J gene is TRBJ1-1, the V gene TRBV6-1, with D uncertain. Trimming shortened V by 7 bases and J by 1 base, and 16 bases separated the two germline ends. This CDR3 has 15 residues. Per the germline V gene, CDR1 is MNHNS and CDR2 is SASEGT.

The rearrangement joins TRBV2 to TRBJ2-3, with a weak D call TRBD2 (5 bases). The germline V and J ends were trimmed by 6 bases and 4 bases, with 14 bases remaining between them. The CDR3 runs 14 residues. Germline V gives CDR1 SNHLY, CDR2 FYNNEI. The CDR3 DNA sequence: TGTGCCAGCAGGTTAGGAGGAAGAGCAGATACGCAGTATTTT. It codes for CASRLGGRADTQYF.

This clone appeared a single time. This chain links TRBV29-1 with TRBJ2-7; D tentatively fits TRBD1 or TRBD2 (5 bases each). The CDR3 runs to 11 residues. Trimming removed 0 bases at V and 6 bases at J, with 6 bases between. The germline CDR1 and CDR2 sequences are SQVTM and ANQGSEA. CDR3 sequence (DNA): TGCAGCGTTGAAGATGGGGGCGAGCAGTACTTC. Its translation is CSVEDGGEQYF.

The chain couples TRBV7-2 to TRBJ1-5; TRBD1 agrees at 7 bases. The germline gives CDR1 SGHTA, CDR2 FQGNSA. This CDR3 spans 15 amino acids. V lost 3 bases and J lost 2; bases outside the gene matches: 4. DNA of the CDR3: TGTGCCAGCAGCTTGTCGACAGGGCGCAATCAGCCCCAGCATTTT. It codes for CASSLSTGRNQPQHF.

In DNA form, the CDR3 reads TGTGCCAGCAGCTTAGTTGGGGGGCGAGACTACGAGCAGTACTTC. As protein: CASSLVGGRDYEQYF. This sequence joins TRBV7-6 and TRBJ2-7, with D tentatively TRBD1 or TRBD2 (6 bases each). This CDR3 contains 15 residues. The germline V gene has CDR1 SGHVS and CDR2 FNYEAQ. V dropped 1 base and J dropped 3 bases, with 13 bases sitting between them. Complete variable domain (other parts from reference TRBV7-6 and TRBJ2-7): GAGVSQSPRYKVTKRGQDVALRCDPISGHVSLYWYRQALGQGPEFLTYFNYEAQQDKSGLPNDRFSAERPEGSISTLTIQRTEQRDSAMYRCASSLVGGRDYEQYFGPGTRLTVT.

This rearrangement joins TRBV7-6 to TRBJ2-7; no reliable D call. The CDR3 length is 14 residues. Trimming stripped 1 base from V and 3 bases from J, with 10 bases between. The V gene's germline CDR1 is SGHVS and CDR2 FNYEAQ. CDR3 sequence (DNA): TGTGCCAGCAGCTTAGGCCCCGTCGGCTACGAGCAGTACTTC. Translated: CASSLGPVGYEQYF.

This clone has more than one count but fewer than ten. The chain combines TRBV7-2 with TRBJ1-3, with D unresolved. Germline CDR1 reads SGHTA; CDR2 reads FQGNSA. The CDR3 is made up of 14 amino acids. V lost 0 bases and J lost 4, with 7 bases in between. CDR3 residues: CASSLAPGGNTIYF. The CDR3 nucleotides read TGTGCCAGCAGCTTAGCCCCGGGGGGAAACACCATATATTTT.

The rearrangement joins TRBV6-1 to TRBJ1-4; TRBD1 matches 7 bases. There are 15 residues in the CDR3. J lost 4 bases, V lost 3 bases, and 5 bases had no gene match. Germline values: CDR1 MNHNS, CDR2 SASEGT. This CDR3 reads CASSEGQNINEKLFF. CDR3 sequence (DNA): TGTGCCAGCAGTGAGGGACAGAATATTAATGAAAAACTGTTTTTT.

The CDR3 nucleotides read TGTGCCAGCAGCTACACCCGCGGGGAGCTGTTTTTT. It yields the protein CASSYTRGELFF. The chain recombines TRBV11-3 with TRBJ2-2; D uncertain. Trimming removed 4 bases from V and 7 bases from J, with 7 bases in between. CDR3 length: 12 amino acids. The germline V gene encodes CDR1 SGHNT and CDR2 YENEEA.